This T cell receptor (beta chain) stems from a study of cytomegalovirus exposure and HLA in healthy donors. Study-level background: Both the roughly 120 validation repertoires and the 600 to 700 first-cohort repertoires used the same platform, as reported by a later analysis.

Profiled with immunoSEQ multiplex PCR; TCRdb holds only in-frame clones, not every one. Of 200,000 or so clones in the sample, 80% to 95% are singletons; the top ten hold more than 0.85%. CDR3 length: 14 amino acids. V dropped 0 bases and J dropped 8 bases, with 14 bases sitting between them. Looked up from germline, CDR1 is SGDLS and CDR2 is YYNGEE. The sequence was obtained from a woman younger than 35 in good health and CMV-seronegative. Sequencing was performed on PBMCs. The chain employs TRBV9 and TRBJ1-2, with a tentative D call TRBD1 (6 bases). CDR3 amino acids: CASSVGIGGRGYTF. In DNA form, the CDR3 reads TGTGCCAGCAGCGTAGGAATAGGGGGTCGGGGCTACACCTTC.